Sequencing of this T cell receptor (beta chain) was carried out in a study of CD8+CD57+ T cells in acquired aplastic anemia. For the study at large: Sorting CD4+ and CD8+ cells gave DNA averaging 3.2 ug. General study points: Sharing between patients and controls was observed for around 30 CD8+ CDR3 sequences.

CD8+CD57+ cell expansion had been shown by flow cytometry in patients chosen for sequencing. Each patient had severe acquired aplastic anemia. Therapy had not been given to patients before blood sampling. Concerning this clonotype itself: The antigen is not known.

The template used for profiling TCR beta VDJ and CDR3 was genomic DNA. TCRdb fed the reads into MiXCR, producing one record per CDR3 protein. Altogether more than 45,000 distinct CDR3 sequences are present, approximately 54% being singletons, with the ten largest covering roughly 15%. The V gene's germline CDR1 is SGHTA and CDR2 FQGNSA. The CDR3 is 12 residues long. The specimen sequenced was sorted CD4+, CD8+, or CD8+CD57+ T cells (not recorded which) from PBMCs. This receptor was obtained from a human donor with aplastic anemia. The chain couples TRBV7-2 to TRBJ2-5; D tentatively fits TRBD1 or TRBD2 (6 bases each). The DNA end is more similar to TRBJ2-7, so the J call may be wrong. DNA of the CDR3: TGTGCCAGCAATCAAGGGGGGCTCGAGCAGTACTTC. This translates into CASNQGGLEQYF.